This T cell receptor (beta chain) is from a study of CD8 T cells in ankylosing spondylitis. General study points: Relatively scarce in peripheral blood, disease-linked clones were CD8+. Earlier studies detected some motif variants in reactive arthritis synovial fluid and blood. Reportedly, significant enrichment of disease-linked clones occurred in matched ankylosing spondylitis synovial fluid. There was a TCR beta motif, made of several highly homologous variants, that appeared characteristic of ankylosing spondylitis blood.

Library preparation for TCR beta used quantitative 5'-RACE with molecular barcodes. TCRdb processed the 5' RACE reads anew with MiXCR; each CDR3 protein has one entry. This repertoire shows about 460,000 distinct CDR3 sequences, roughly 5% found once; its top ten account for approximately 3.5%. A few counts support this clonotype. Its antigen is as yet unknown. CDR1 MGHRA and CDR2 YSYEKL come from the germline V gene. This CDR3 is built from 17 residues. V was clipped by 4 bases and J by 6 bases, with 25 bases between them. V and J are TRBV4-1 and TRBJ2-7; D is uncertain. Input material: blood, either unsorted or a sorted T cell fraction (not recorded which). The TCR originated in a male donor with ankylosing spondylitis. The CDR3 loop is CASSLGSHPRILGEQYF. The CDR3 DNA follows: TGCGCCAGCAGCCTCGGCTCTCACCCAAGAATCCTTGGCGAGCAGTACTTC.